These 27 T cell receptor beta chains came from one sample sequenced in a study of Graves' ophthalmopathy and Graves' hyperthyroidism (dated by TCRdb to the late 2010s). TCRdb lists the instrument as Illumina HiSeq 2000. TCR beta CDR3 regions were amplified from RNA transcripts for repertoire sequencing. HTBI primers and the Qiagen OneStep RT-PCR kit were used in a first-round RT-PCR, which was followed by a second-round multiplex PCR, size selection and purification. Clones were called with MiXCR by TCRdb after fastp trimmed the public reads at Q25, and only in-frame beta chains were retained. Each CDR3 protein gets just one entry, which takes the most common genes and DNA from the rows behind it. This sample comprises approximately 1.2 million distinct CDR3 sequences, about 36% of them detected only once. Of the sample, 11% falls within the top ten clones. The sequencing sample was made of peripheral blood or thyroid tissue (not recorded which). Receptors were obtained from an adult man with Graves' hyperthyroidism.

This chain connects TRBV20-1 to TRBJ1-5; 7 bases match TRBD1. There are 13 residues in the CDR3. Trimming at V came to 6 bases and at J to 0 bases, leaving 2 bases not matched to a gene. CDR1 and CDR2 (germline): DFQATT, SNEGSKA (reference sequence). DNA for the CDR3: TGCAGTGCCTACAGGGGTAGCAATCAGCCCCAGCATTTT. As protein: CSAYRGSNQPQHF.

The chain has TRBV7-2 and TRBJ2-6; weak D call: TRBD2 (6 bases). Germline V gives CDR1 SGHTA, CDR2 FQGNSA. V lost 5 bases to trimming and J lost 0 bases, with 11 bases between them. This CDR3 comprises 16 residues. The CDR3 here is CASSPPGGSGANVLTF. The CDR3 DNA reads TGTGCCAGCAGCCCTCCCGGGGGCTCTGGGGCCAACGTCCTGACTTTC.

This clonotype was counted many times. The rearrangement links TRBV9 to TRBJ1-6; D is unclear. CDR3 length: 14 residues. With 4 bases removed from V and 9 bases from J, the gap between germline ends came to 14 bases. Germline CDR1 SGDLS, CDR2 YYNGEE. The CDR3, as DNA: TGTGCCAGCAGCCCCGGGCTGTACGGTTCACCCCTCCACTTT. This encodes CASSPGLYGSPLHF.

In its sample, this clonotype was seen many times. The V call is TRBV7-8, the J call TRBJ2-5, with 9 bases that match TRBD2. Germline V gives CDR1 SGHVS, CDR2 FQNEAQ. There are 17 residues in the CDR3. The J segment lost 7 bases and the V segment lost 1 base, leaving 13 bases of the junction unmatched. The CDR3 sequence: CASSLEGGGRASGTQYF. As DNA, the CDR3 is TGTGCCAGCAGCTTAGAAGGGGGCGGGAGGGCCAGCGGGACCCAGTACTTC.

This clonotype was counted a few times. CDR3: CASVRRGETQYF. CDR3 bases: TGTGCCAGCGTGCGCAGGGGCGAGACCCAGTACTTC. This rearrangement joins TRBV6-1 to TRBJ2-5; a possible D gene is TRBD1 (6 bases). Germline-derived CDR1 and CDR2 are MNHNS and SASEGT. V was clipped by 8 bases and J by 5 bases, with 12 bases between them. The CDR3 is 12 residues long.

The V call is TRBV20-1, the J call TRBJ2-2; possible D gene TRBD2, 5 bases. The germline gives CDR1 DFQATT, CDR2 SNEGSKA (reference sequence). The CDR3 runs 13 residues. The V and J ends lost 3 bases and 2 bases respectively, with 7 bases between them. The CDR3 coding sequence is TGCAGTGCTAGGGACTTAAACACCGGGGAGCTGTTTTTT. Amino acid sequence: CSARDLNTGELFF.

A few counts support this clonotype. J is TRBJ2-7 and V is TRBV6-6, with D perhaps TRBD1 (6 bases). V shed 7 bases and J shed 6 bases, with 22 bases lying between them. Germline V lookup: CDR1 MNHNY, CDR2 SVGAGI (reference sequence). The CDR3 extends over 15 amino acids. CDR3 bases: TGTGCCAGCAACCTAGGACAGACGGGCTTTTTCGAGCAGTACTTC. The encoded protein is CASNLGQTGFFEQYF.

This clonotype was counted many times. The V and J genes are TRBV2 and TRBJ1-2, with 8 bases aligning to TRBD1. Germline CDR1 is SNHLY and CDR2 is FYNNEI. The CDR3 contains 15 residues. V lost 5 bases to trimming and J lost 2 bases; unmatched junction nucleotides: 7. DNA for the CDR3: TGTGCCAGCAGTACAGACAGGGGATTCAACTATGGCTACACCTTC. Amino acid sequence: CASSTDRGFNYGYTF.

This rearrangement joins TRBV29-1 to TRBJ2-6, with no clear D. CDR3 length: 15 residues. Germline-derived CDR1 and CDR2 are SQVTM and ANQGSEA. V lost 6 bases, J lost 1 base, and 13 bases lay in between. CDR3 loop: CSVDAEFSGANVLTF. CDR3 bases: TGCAGCGTGGATGCGGAGTTTTCTGGGGCCAACGTCCTGACTTTC.

This clonotype was counted at least ten times. The chain combines TRBV7-9 with TRBJ2-5; TRBD1 might be the D (5 bases). The CDR3 extends over 17 amino acids. The germline V gene has CDR1 SEHNR and CDR2 FQNEAQ (reference sequence). V lost 1 base to trimming and J lost 0 bases, with 15 bases between them. The CDR3 is CASSLVPTDLYQETQYF. CDR3 bases: TGTGCCAGCAGCTTAGTTCCGACAGACTTATACCAAGAGACCCAGTACTTC.

This sequence joins TRBV18 and TRBJ2-7, with a weak D call TRBD2 (7 bases). Trimming stripped 8 bases from V and 3 bases from J, with 20 bases between. The CDR3 contains 15 residues. Germline CDR1 and CDR2: KGHSH and LQKENI. Written as DNA, the CDR3 is TGTGCCAGCCACCGGGGGGCTGAAAAGCTCTACGAGCAGTACTTC. Amino acids: CASHRGAEKLYEQYF. The whole variable domain, filled in from reference TRBV18 and TRBJ2-7, reads NAGVMQNPRHLVRRRGQEARLRCSPMKGHSHVYWYRQLPEEGLKFMVYLQKENIIDESGMPKERFSAEFPKEGPSILRIQQVVRGDSAAYFCASHRGAEKLYEQYFGPGTRLTVT.

This clonotype was counted ten times or more. The J gene is TRBJ2-5, the V gene TRBV10-3; D might be TRBD2 (6 bases). CDR1 is ENHRY, CDR2 SYGVKD, per germline. Trimming took off 6 bases at V and 5 bases at J, with 16 bases between the two ends. The CDR3 runs to 14 residues. CDR3 loop: CAIREGPSKETQYF. The CDR3 region has the DNA TGTGCCATCAGGGAGGGACCTAGCAAGGAGACCCAGTACTTC.

This chain links TRBV5-1 with TRBJ1-6; 7 bases align to TRBD1. Trimming took 2 bases from V and 10 from J; bases not matched to a gene: 12. Germline V gives CDR1 SGHRS, CDR2 YFSETQ. The CDR3 spans 16 residues. The CDR3 DNA reads as TGCGCCAGCAGCTTCGCCGGGACAGAGGAAGGCTCACCCCTCCACTTT. Protein sequence: CASSFAGTEEGSPLHF.

This clonotype has more than one count but fewer than ten. An end of the junction does not agree with germline; a read error may underlie this. The chain joins TRBV7-2 to TRBJ2-7; 10 bases are a match to TRBD1. This CDR3 has 15 amino acids. CDR1 SGHTA and CDR2 FQGNSA come from the germline V gene. The CDR3 region is CASNLPGQGYYEQYF. The CDR3 DNA reads TGTGCCAGCAACTTACCGGGACAGGGGTACTACGAGCAGTACTTC.

This chain uses TRBV11-2 with TRBJ1-4; D is ambiguous. Germline V lookup: CDR1 SGHAT, CDR2 FQNNGV. Deletions cut 5 bases from V and 5 bases from J, with 18 bases between. The CDR3 is 16 residues long. In DNA, the CDR3 is TGTGCCAGCAGCCCCCCCACCCGGGTGGAGAATGAAAAACTGTTTTTT. Residues: CASSPPTRVENEKLFF.

The V gene is TRBV29-1, the J gene TRBJ1-1, with TRBD1 matching 7 bases. This CDR3 is 12 amino acids long. Trimming cost V 7 bases and J 11 bases; bases outside gene matches: 13. From germline, CDR1 is SQVTM and CDR2 ANQGSEA. The CDR3 coding sequence is TGCAGCGGTGAGGGGGCGGGGGTTACGGCTTTCTTT. It codes for CSGEGAGVTAFF.

This clonotype was found once. The chain links TRBV10-3 to TRBJ1-4, with 7 bases identical to TRBD1. Germline trimming cut 0 bases from V and 5 bases from J; bases unmatched to any gene: 3. This CDR3 is 15 amino acids long. CDR1 and CDR2 from the germline V gene are ENHRY and SYGVKD. The CDR3 here is CAISESGTENEKLFF. The CDR3 nucleotides are TGTGCCATCAGTGAGTCGGGGACAGAGAATGAAAAACTGTTTTTT.

This chain connects TRBV5-1 to TRBJ2-3; TRBD1 might be the D (5 bases). The CDR3 consists of 14 residues. Germline V gives CDR1 SGHRS, CDR2 YFSETQ. Trimming shortened V by 0 bases and J by 3 bases, and 8 bases separated the two germline ends. CDR3: CASSLDPGTDTQYF. CDR3 nucleotide sequence: TGCGCCAGCAGCTTGGATCCAGGGACAGATACGCAGTATTTT.

On this clonotype itself: Since the CDR3 does not end with the conserved phenylalanine or tryptophan, this likely comes from a read error. The chain joins TRBV5-1 to TRBJ2-5; 7 nucleotides line up with TRBD1. Germline values: CDR1 SGHRS, CDR2 YFSETQ. The CDR3 spans 15 residues. V shed 4 bases, J shed 2 bases, and the junction held 8 bases outside the gene matches. CDR3 sequence reads: CASSAGTEYQETQYC. CDR3 nucleotides: TGCGCCAGCAGCGCCGGGACAGAATATCAAGAGACCCAGTACTGC.

This chain uses TRBV7-8 with TRBJ1-5, with 8 bases lining up with TRBD1. The germline V gene encodes CDR1 SGHVS and CDR2 FQNEAQ. The trim removed 2 bases at V and 0 bases at J, leaving 9 bases unmatched. This CDR3 is 18 amino acids long. In DNA, the CDR3 is TGTGCCAGCAGCTTACCATTGGCAGGGGGCCTTAGCAATCAGCCCCAGCATTTT. Its translation: CASSLPLAGGLSNQPQHF.

At least ten counts were recorded for this clonotype. The J gene is TRBJ2-5, the V gene TRBV4-1, with 9 bases that match TRBD1. Per the germline V gene, CDR1 is MGHRA and CDR2 is YSYEKL. With V trimmed by 6 bases and J by 3 bases, 8 bases remained unmatched. This CDR3 has 15 residues. The CDR3 loop is CASRTTWTGEETQYF. CDR3 bases: TGCGCCAGCAGAACAACTTGGACAGGGGAAGAGACCCAGTACTTC.

This clonotype was observed many times. V is TRBV29-1 and J is TRBJ2-7, with 11 bases that match TRBD1. The germline V gene encodes CDR1 SQVTM and CDR2 ANQGSEA. With 6 bases clipped from V and 2 bases from J, the junction kept 3 bases outside the gene matches. The CDR3 loop spans 13 amino acids. CDR3 sequence: CSVVGQGAYEQYF. DNA of the CDR3: TGCAGCGTGGTGGGACAGGGGGCCTACGAGCAGTACTTC.

This clonotype showed up many times. This chain joins TRBV20-1 and TRBJ1-6; D is unresolved. Between the trimmed V and J ends, which lost 2 bases and 9 bases, there was a span of 8 bases. Germline values: CDR1 DFQATT, CDR2 SNEGSKA (reference sequence). CDR3 length: 12 residues. CDR3 amino acids: CSARLSGSPLHF. In DNA, the CDR3 is TGCAGTGCTAGACTGAGCGGTTCACCCCTCCACTTT.

About this clonotype itself: Lacking the conserved final phenylalanine or tryptophan, this CDR3 likely reflects a read error. Because the CDR3's place on the DNA is in doubt, the DNA is left out and the CDR3 is given as listed by TCRdb. The rearrangement links TRBV15 to TRBJ1-2. Germline CDR1 reads LNHNV; CDR2 reads YYDKDF (reference sequence). The CDR3 has 9 amino acids, counting both end residues. Here the CDR3 reads CATSTWRGL.

This clonotype was counted between two and nine times. The chain combines TRBV7-2 with TRBJ1-6; tentatively, D is TRBD1 (6 bases). The CDR3 has 12 amino acids. V lost 6 bases and J lost 10, with 10 bases in between. Germline-derived CDR1 and CDR2 are SGHTA and FQGNSA. Written as DNA, the CDR3 is TGTGCCAGCAGTTCACAGGGATCACCCCTCCACTTT. Its protein is CASSSQGSPLHF.

In this sample, this clonotype turned up a few times. This rearrangement joins TRBV9 to TRBJ2-2, with D tentatively TRBD1 (7 bases). Germline V lookup: CDR1 SGDLS, CDR2 YYNGEE. This CDR3 region has 15 residues. The germline V and J ends were trimmed by 9 bases and 0 bases, with 15 bases remaining between them. CDR3 sequence (DNA): TGTGCCACCACCCAGGGGGGACCGAACACCGGGGAGCTGTTTTTT. Translated: CATTQGGPNTGELFF.

Turning to this clonotype: One end of the junction does not line up with germline, which may come from a read error. The genes are TRBV7-9 and TRBJ2-5; no definite D call. Germline V gives CDR1 SEHNR, CDR2 FQNEAQ (reference sequence). CDR3 length: 14 amino acids. Here the CDR3 DNA reads TGCGCCAGCAGTCAACCTGGGTTTATGGAGACCCAGTACTTC. Protein sequence: CASSQPGFMETQYF.